Following are 29 T cell receptor beta chains from one sample sequenced in a study of cytomegalovirus exposure and HLA in healthy donors. Method: immunoSEQ multiplex PCR; TCRdb's copy keeps in-frame clones and lacks some. The sample shows around 230,000 clones, approximately 86% of them seen only once. Sample: PBMCs. All receptors come from a woman in her twenties or thirties in good health and CMV-seropositive.

The chain uses TRBV7-2 and TRBJ2-3, with D perhaps TRBD1 (6 bases). There are 16 residues in the CDR3. Trimming removed 5 bases from V and 2 bases from J, with 17 bases in between. Germline CDR1 and CDR2: SGHTA and FQGNSA. This chain's CDR3 is CASSPQGSPSTDTQYF. As DNA, the CDR3 is TGTGCCAGCAGCCCCCAGGGGTCCCCGTCCACAGATACGCAGTATTTT.

The chain couples TRBV7-6 to TRBJ2-1; 9 bases fit TRBD2. Germline-derived CDR1 and CDR2 are SGHVS and FNYEAQ. After removal of 5 bases from V and 8 bases from J, the junction contained 13 bases not matched to a gene. This CDR3 comprises 16 residues. Here the CDR3 reads CASSLGTSWGTDEQFF. CDR3 nucleotide sequence: TGTGCCAGCAGCCTAGGGACTAGCTGGGGTACAGATGAGCAGTTCTTC.

The chain couples TRBV28 to TRBJ1-1; D perhaps matches TRBD1 (6 bases). Germline lookup yields CDR1 MDHEN and CDR2 SYDVKM. The CDR3 contains 14 residues. Trimming pared 2 bases from V and 5 bases from J, leaving 12 bases between. The CDR3 DNA is TGTGCCAGCAGTTTAAACAGGGACGGTACTGAAGCTTTCTTT. Protein product: CASSLNRDGTEAFF.

V and J are TRBV7-2 and TRBJ2-3; TRBD2 matches at 9 bases. The CDR3 is made up of 14 amino acids. V lost 5 bases to trimming and J lost 6 bases; unmatched junction nucleotides: 6. Germline V gene data show CDR1 as SGHTA and CDR2 as FQGNSA. CDR3 sequence reads: CASSLGLAGDTQYF. The CDR3 DNA reads TGTGCCAGCAGCCTGGGACTAGCTGGTGATACGCAGTATTTT.

This chain uses TRBV10-2 with TRBJ2-5, with 9 bases fitting TRBD1. CDR1 WSHSY and CDR2 SAAADI come from the germline V gene. The CDR3 totals 13 residues. V shed 5 bases and J 14 bases; nucleotides not matched to a gene: 12. In DNA form, the CDR3 reads TGCGCCAGCAGTATCAAGACAGGGGGGTTTCACTACTTC. Protein product: CASSIKTGGFHYF.

V usage is TRBV9 and J usage is TRBJ2-2, with 7 bases matching TRBD2. Germline values: CDR1 SGDLS, CDR2 YYNGEE. The CDR3 is made up of 16 amino acids. V dropped 4 bases and J dropped 6; count of bases not matched to a gene: 12. The CDR3 DNA sequence: TGTGCCAGCAGCCTTCGGGCGGGAGAAGGTGCCGGGGAGCTGTTTTTT. Translated: CASSLRAGEGAGELFF.

The chain carries TRBV19 and TRBJ1-1; D is uncertain. The CDR3 extends over 12 amino acids. The V and J ends lost 10 bases and 3 bases respectively, with 12 bases between them. CDR1 is LNHDA and CDR2 is SQIVND in the germline V gene (reference sequence). CDR3 nucleotide sequence: TGTGCCACAATGGGCAGATACACTGAAGCTTTCTTT. This encodes CATMGRYTEAFF.

This CDR3 reads CALGAGGPYEQYF. The CDR3 bases are TGTGCTCTGGGGGCGGGAGGTCCCTACGAGCAGTACTTC. This sequence joins TRBV30 and TRBJ2-7, with TRBD2 matching over 8 bases. Germline V gives CDR1 GTSNPN, CDR2 SVGIG (reference sequence). CDR3 length: 13 residues.

V is TRBV10-1 and J is TRBJ2-3; D unresolved. CDR3 length: 13 residues. Germline values: CDR1 WNHNN, CDR2 SYGVQD (reference sequence). V lost 5 bases and J lost 2, with 8 bases in between. The CDR3 coding sequence is TGCGCCAGCAGTCCTACCTACACAGATACGCAGTATTTT. Protein sequence: CASSPTYTDTQYF.

The J gene is TRBJ2-7, the V gene TRBV5-4, with D possibly TRBD2 on 6 matching bases. This CDR3 contains 15 residues. CDR1 and CDR2 from the germline V gene are SGHNT and YYREEE (reference sequence). Trimming took off 4 bases at V and 7 bases at J, with 21 bases between the two ends. Here the CDR3 DNA reads TGTGCCAGCAGCCCGAGCGCCTATGGGGGGAGGGAGCAGTACTTC. Its translation is CASSPSAYGGREQYF. The variable domain in full, completed from reference TRBV5-4 and TRBJ2-7, reads ETGVTQSPTHLIKTRGQQVTLRCSSQSGHNTVSWYQQALGQGPQFIFQYYREEENGRGNFPPRFSGLQFPNYSSELNVNALELDDSALYLCASSPSAYGGREQYFGPGTRLTVT.

The CDR3 region is CASSDEPGQYNEQFF. CDR3 coding DNA: TGTGCCAGCAGTGACGAACCCGGACAGTACAATGAGCAGTTCTTC. V is TRBV25-1 and J is TRBJ2-1; D is possibly TRBD1 (6 bases). The CDR3 sequence is 15 residues long. The germline V gene encodes CDR1 MGHDK and CDR2 SYGVNS. V was shortened by 3 bases and J by 4 bases, with 13 bases between the two germline ends.

This chain connects TRBV5-8 to TRBJ2-3; 8 positions match TRBD1. The junction had 17 bases not matched to a gene; V was cut back by 2 bases and J by 9 bases. The CDR3 has 17 residues. CDR1 and CDR2 from the germline V gene are SGHTS and YDEGEE. In nucleotides, the CDR3 is TGTGCCAGCAGCTTCGCCCTGGCCAGGGGGCTCCTGGGCACGCAGTATTTT. Protein product: CASSFALARGLLGTQYF. Drawing the rest from reference TRBV5-8 and TRBJ2-3, the complete variable domain is EAGVTQSPTHLIKTRGQQATLRCSPISGHTSVYWYQQALGLGLQFLLWYDEGEERNRGNFPPRFSGRQFPNYSSELNVNALELEDSALYLCASSFALARGLLGTQYFGPGTRLTVL.

The chain employs TRBV27 and TRBJ2-2, with TRBD2 matching 10 bases. Germline V lookup: CDR1 MNHEY, CDR2 SMNVEV (reference sequence). J lost 6 bases, V lost 6 bases, and 7 bases had no gene match. This CDR3 contains 15 residues. The CDR3 coding sequence is TGTGCCAGCAGGGGGAGCGGGAGGGCCGCCGGGGAGCTGTTTTTT. This gives the protein CASRGSGRAAGELFF.

In this sample, this clone turned up once. The rearrangement links TRBV4-1 to TRBJ2-3, with D unclear. V lost 3 bases and J lost 4, with 23 bases in between. The CDR3 contains 18 residues. Germline V gene lookup returns CDR1 MGHRA and CDR2 YSYEKL. The DNA for the CDR3 is TGCGCCAGCAGCCATTCTACTGGCGACTTACAACCCGCAGATACGCAGTATTTT. Encoded protein: CASSHSTGDLQPADTQYF.

The J gene is TRBJ2-7, the V gene TRBV5-4, with D maybe TRBD1 (6 bases). Per germline, CDR1 SGHNT and CDR2 YYREEE (reference sequence). The V and J ends lost 4 bases and 6 bases respectively, with 17 bases between them. This CDR3 has 14 residues. The CDR3 nucleotides are TGTGCCAGCAGCCAACAGGGATTCGGAGTCGAGCAGTACTTC. Protein sequence: CASSQQGFGVEQYF.

The rearrangement links TRBV5-1 to TRBJ1-4, with 10 bases lining up with TRBD1. V gave up 2 bases and J gave up 8 bases; unmatched junction bases: 6. Germline V gene lookup returns CDR1 SGHRS and CDR2 YFSETQ. The CDR3 has 15 residues. The CDR3 sequence is CASSFGQGVGEKLFF. CDR3 nucleotide sequence: TGCGCCAGCAGCTTCGGACAGGGGGTCGGGGAAAAACTGTTTTTT. The full variable domain, in which reference TRBV5-1 and TRBJ1-4 provide the parts outside the CDR3, is KAGVTQTPRYLIKTRGQQVTLSCSPISGHRSVSWYQQTPGQGLQFLFEYFSETQRNKGNFPGRFSGRQFSNSRSEMNVSTLELGDSALYLCASSFGQGVGEKLFFGSGTQLSVL.

V is TRBV5-1 and J is TRBJ2-3, with TRBD2 matching 7 bases. The V segment lost 3 bases and the J segment 0 bases; nucleotides outside the gene matches: 4. This CDR3 has 15 amino acids. The V gene's germline CDR1 is SGHRS and CDR2 YFSETQ. CDR3 bases: TGCGCCAGCAGCTGGGGGGGAGTTAGCACAGATACGCAGTATTTT. Translating it yields CASSWGGVSTDTQYF.

The CDR3 protein is CASRDPSGGTEKLFF. The CDR3 coding sequence is TGTGCCAGCAGGGACCCCTCCGGGGGGACCGAAAAACTGTTTTTT. The chain carries TRBV6-6 and TRBJ1-4; weak D call: TRBD1 (5 bases). CDR3 length: 15 residues. Trimming removed 6 bases at V and 8 bases at J, with 19 bases between. Germline CDR1 MNHNY, CDR2 SVGAGI (reference sequence).

This clone was observed once. The J gene is TRBJ2-3, the V gene TRBV11-2; 11 bases are a match to TRBD2. The CDR3 is 13 amino acids. The germline CDR1 and CDR2 sequences are SGHAT and FQNNGV. The trim removed 10 bases at V and 6 bases at J, leaving 6 bases unmatched. CDR3 region: CATMIAGGDTQYF. CDR3 DNA: TGTGCCACCATGATAGCGGGAGGGGATACGCAGTATTTT.

The chain links TRBV7-9 to TRBJ1-2; tentatively, D is TRBD1 (5 bases). This CDR3 is 12 amino acids long. Looked up from germline, CDR1 is SEHNR and CDR2 is FQNEAQ (reference sequence). The germline V and J ends were trimmed by 1 base and 9 bases, with 9 bases remaining between them. The CDR3 DNA follows: TGTGCCAGCAGCTTAGGGGGCCCTCGCTACACCTTC. The encoded protein is CASSLGGPRYTF.

This clone was detected only a few times. This chain uses TRBV19 with TRBJ2-7; no clear D gene. The germline CDR1 and CDR2 sequences are LNHDA and SQIVND (reference sequence). V lost 2 bases and J 2 bases, leaving 10 bases between the germline ends. The CDR3 consists of 14 residues. Here the CDR3 reads CASSISGTPYEQYF. CDR3 coding DNA: TGTGCCAGTAGTATATCGGGTACCCCCTACGAGCAGTACTTC.

The chain links TRBV19 to TRBJ2-1, with TRBD2 identical over 7 bases. This CDR3 has 15 amino acids. Germline V gene data show CDR1 as LNHDA and CDR2 as SQIVND (reference sequence). After removal of 1 base from V and 4 bases from J, the junction contained 4 bases not matched to a gene. The CDR3 DNA follows: TGTGCCAGTAGTATAGTCGGGGGGAAATACAATGAGCAGTTCTTC. Protein sequence: CASSIVGGKYNEQFF.

This clone is a singleton in its sample. This chain connects TRBV7-6 to TRBJ2-1; TRBD2 agrees at 8 bases. V was pared by 2 bases and J by 4 bases, with 1 base of the junction left unmatched. Germline values: CDR1 SGHVS, CDR2 FNYEAQ. The CDR3 length is 14 residues. The CDR3 DNA reads TGTGCCAGCAGCTTAAGCGGGAGATACAATGAGCAGTTCTTC. Translated, it gives CASSLSGRYNEQFF.

J is TRBJ2-7 and V is TRBV5-6; tentatively, D is TRBD1 (6 bases). The CDR3 is made up of 15 amino acids. V was cut by 2 bases and J by 2 bases, with 14 bases left in between. The V gene's germline CDR1 is SGHDT and CDR2 YYEEEE. CDR3 in amino acids: CASSFPDSGTYEQYF. The CDR3 coding sequence is TGTGCCAGCAGCTTCCCGGACAGCGGTACCTACGAGCAGTACTTC.

The J gene is TRBJ1-2, the V gene TRBV29-1, with TRBD1 as a possible D gene (5 bases). V lost 0 bases and J 4 bases, leaving 15 bases between the germline ends. The CDR3 extends over 15 amino acids. CDR1 is SQVTM, CDR2 ANQGSEA, per germline. The CDR3 bases are TGCAGCGTTGAAGATTCTTCGGCCAGGGCCTATGGCTACACCTTC. This translates into CSVEDSSARAYGYTF.

This rearrangement joins TRBV6-1 to TRBJ1-5; TRBD1 matches 9 bases. V shed 7 bases, J shed 6 bases, and the junction held 7 bases outside the gene matches. The CDR3 totals 14 residues. Germline values: CDR1 MNHNS, CDR2 SASEGT. In nucleotides, the CDR3 is TGTGCCAGCATTCCCCCGGGACAGGGTCAGCCCCAGCATTTT. This codes for CASIPPGQGQPQHF.

The V call is TRBV7-3, the J call TRBJ1-1; D unclear. CDR1 is SGHTA and CDR2 is FQGTGA in the germline V gene. The CDR3 has 13 residues. V lost 6 bases, J lost 1 base, and 9 bases lay in between. Here the CDR3 DNA reads TGTGCCAGCAGTCTTAATAAGAACACTGAAGCTTTCTTT. Translated: CASSLNKNTEAFF.

The chain joins TRBV4-1 to TRBJ2-2; TRBD1 aligns across 9 bases. The CDR3 totals 17 residues. Germline V gene data show CDR1 as MGHRA and CDR2 as YSYEKL. With 0 bases clipped from V and 7 bases from J, the junction kept 9 bases outside the gene matches. The CDR3 sequence: CASSQEPRTGDNGELFF. The CDR3 DNA reads as TGCGCCAGCAGCCAAGAACCCAGGACAGGGGATAACGGGGAGCTGTTTTTT.

The chain carries TRBV2 and TRBJ2-5, with 11 bases matching TRBD2. V gave up 6 bases and J gave up 3 bases; unmatched junction bases: 6. Germline CDR1 and CDR2: SNHLY and FYNNEI. This CDR3 has 15 residues. The CDR3 nucleotides read TGTGCCAGCAGGCCGGGACTAGCGGACAAAGAGACCCAGTACTTC. Protein: CASRPGLADKETQYF.